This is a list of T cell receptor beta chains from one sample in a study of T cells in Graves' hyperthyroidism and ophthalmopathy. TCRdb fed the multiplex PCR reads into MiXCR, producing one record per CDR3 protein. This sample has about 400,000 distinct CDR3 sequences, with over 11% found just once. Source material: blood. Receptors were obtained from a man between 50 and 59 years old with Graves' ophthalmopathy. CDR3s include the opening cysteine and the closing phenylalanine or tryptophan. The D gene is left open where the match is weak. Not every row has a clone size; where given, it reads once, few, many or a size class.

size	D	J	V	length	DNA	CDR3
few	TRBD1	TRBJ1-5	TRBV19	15	TGTGCCAGTAGTATGGAGGACAGGGGGCCTCAGCCCCAGCATTTT	CASSMEDRGPQPQHF
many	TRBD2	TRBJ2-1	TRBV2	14	TGTGCCAGCAGTGATGGACTAGCGGACAATGAGCAGTTCTTC	CASSDGLADNEQFF
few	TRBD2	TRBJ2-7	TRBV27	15	TGTGCCACCGGCGAGCGGGAGGGCCCCTCCTACGAGCAGTACTTC	CATGEREGPSYEQYF
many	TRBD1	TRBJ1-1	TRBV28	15	TGTGCCAGCAGTCGACCCGGGACAGTGAACACTGAAGCTTTCTTT	CASSRPGTVNTEAFF
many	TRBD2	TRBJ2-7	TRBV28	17	TGTGCCAGCAACTTCGTACCTGGGGGGGAGAACTCCTACGAGCAGTACTTC	CASNFVPGGENSYEQYF
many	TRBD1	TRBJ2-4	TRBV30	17	TGTGCCTGGAGTGCGGGACAGGTCCCCCTAGCCAAAAACATTCAGTACTTC	CAWSAGQVPLAKNIQYF
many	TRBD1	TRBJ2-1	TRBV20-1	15	TGCAGTGCTAGATACCGGACAGGGGGGAACAATGAGCAGTTCTTC	CSARYRTGGNNEQFF
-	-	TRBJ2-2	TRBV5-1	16	TGCGCCAGCAGCTTGTTGGGCGGGTCGAACACCGGGGAGCTGTTTTTT	CASSLLGGSNTGELFF
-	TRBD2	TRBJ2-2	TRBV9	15	TGTGCCAGCAGCCCTCAGCGGGAGGGCACCGGGGAGCTGTTTTTT	CASSPQREGTGELFF
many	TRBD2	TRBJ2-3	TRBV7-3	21	TGTGCCAGCAGCTTAAAACCGGGACTAGCGGGAGTGAGCAAGCGCACAGATACGCAGTATTTT	CASSLKPGLAGVSKRTDTQYF
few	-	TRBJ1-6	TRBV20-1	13	TGCAGTGCTAGAGCCGGGGTGACTTCACCCCTCCACTTT	CSARAGVTSPLHF
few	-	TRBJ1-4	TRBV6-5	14	TGTGCCAGCAGTTACGTGGCCGGCCGGGAAAAACTGTTTTTT	CASSYVAGREKLFF
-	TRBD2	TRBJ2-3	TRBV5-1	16	TGCGCCAGCAGCTTGATGGCTAGCGGGAGGAAAGATACGCAGTATTTT	CASSLMASGRKDTQYF
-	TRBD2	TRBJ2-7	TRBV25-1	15	TGTGCCAGCAGTGGGGGACTAGCGGGAAACAACGAGCAGTACTTC	CASSGGLAGNNEQYF
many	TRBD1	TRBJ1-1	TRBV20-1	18	TGCAGTGCTCTCCTCGTCCTGCCTCGACAGGGAATGAACACTGAAGCTTTCTTT	CSALLVLPRQGMNTEAFF
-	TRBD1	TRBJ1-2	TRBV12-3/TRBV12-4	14	TGTGCCAGCAGTCCGGACAGGATTAACTATGGCTACACCTTC	CASSPDRINYGYTF
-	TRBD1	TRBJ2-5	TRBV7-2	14	TGTGCCAGCAGGCCTCCGGGACAGGGAGAGACCCAGTACTTC	CASRPPGQGETQYF